Below are 3 T cell receptor beta chains sequenced from a single sample in a study of T cell changes during pregnancy in multiple sclerosis. Here immunoSEQ multiplex PCR was the method, and the copy in TCRdb shows in-frame clones only, minus some. The repertoire holds some 74,000 clones, with 85% to 95% as singletons. The sequencing used peripheral blood, collected before pregnancy. The receptors here all came from a female donor with multiple sclerosis, enrolled in a pregnancy study.

The CDR3 is CASSETGRYEQYF. CDR3 DNA: TGTGCCAGCAGCGAGACAGGGAGGTACGAGCAGTACTTC. The chain couples TRBV27 to TRBJ2-7; maybe TRBD1 (7 bases). Germline loops: CDR1 MNHEY, CDR2 SMNVEV (reference sequence). The ends were cut back, 6 bases at V and 4 bases at J, with 13 bases in the middle. The CDR3 is 13 amino acids.

The rearrangement links TRBV5-8 to TRBJ2-3; possibly TRBD2 for D (7 bases). The CDR3 is 15 amino acids. Per the germline V gene, CDR1 is SGHTS and CDR2 is YDEGEE. Trimming stripped 4 bases from V and 1 base from J, with 13 bases between. CDR3 coding DNA: TGTGCCAGCAGCGGGGGGGACAAACGCACAGATACGCAGTATTTT. It translates to CASSGGDKRTDTQYF.

V gene TRBV5-6 combines with J gene TRBJ1-2; TRBD1 agrees at 8 bases. This CDR3 is 15 amino acids long. V lost 5 bases to trimming and J lost 4 bases; unmatched junction nucleotides: 10. Germline V gene lookup returns CDR1 SGHDT and CDR2 YYEEEE. CDR3 sequence: CASRLFQGAGYGYTF. The CDR3 DNA is TGTGCCAGCAGATTGTTCCAGGGGGCGGGCTATGGCTACACCTTC.